This passage covers 19 T cell receptor beta chains from one sample sequenced in a study of blood T cells in healthy people across ages. Sample-barcoded 5' priming and a J-beta primer mix drove a second PCR of roughly 7 to 11 cycles. MiXCR, applied by TCRdb to the 5' RACE reads, yields one record per CDR3 protein. The table includes about 900,000 distinct CDR3 sequences, roughly 43% detected once. Sample: blood. The receptors originated from a man aged 25 to 40 in good health.

This clonotype was observed a handful of times. This rearrangement joins TRBV27 to TRBJ1-2, with 7 positions matching TRBD1. V trimming: 0 bases; J trimming: 1 base; junction bases outside the gene matches: 2. Germline CDR1 and CDR2: MNHEY and SMNVEV (reference sequence). CDR3 length equals 15 residues. CDR3 DNA sequence: TGTGCCAGCAGTTTATCGCACAGGGGTAACTATGGCTACACCTTC. It encodes CASSLSHRGNYGYTF.

CDR3 nucleotide sequence: TGTGCCAGCAGTTTAGTAAGTAGTACGGGGGAGCAGTACTTC. Amino acids: CASSLVSSTGEQYF. The chain uses TRBV12-3 or TRBV12-4 and TRBJ2-5; tentative D call: TRBD2 (6 bases). V was pared by 1 base and J by 11 bases, with 17 bases between. The CDR3 sequence is 14 residues long.

This chain connects TRBV20-1 to TRBJ2-3, with 8 positions matching TRBD2. Per the germline V gene, CDR1 is DFQATT and CDR2 is SNEGSKA (reference sequence). V lost 2 bases, J lost 0 bases, and 1 base stayed unmatched. The CDR3 consists of 14 residues. For the CDR3, the DNA is TGCAGTGCTAGACAGCGGGGGAGCACAGATACGCAGTATTTT. As protein: CSARQRGSTDTQYF.

The V call is TRBV11-2, the J call TRBJ2-7; perhaps TRBD1 as D (5 bases). Trimming took off 7 bases at V and 2 bases at J, with 9 bases between the two ends. Germline V gene sequence: CDR1 SGHAT, CDR2 FQNNGV. The CDR3 sequence is 12 residues long. This CDR3 is CASTDSAYEQYF. DNA of the CDR3: TGTGCCAGCACCGACAGTGCCTACGAGCAGTACTTC.

The chain is built from TRBV4-1 and TRBJ2-7; D is unresolved. CDR3 length: 15 residues. Per the germline V gene, CDR1 is MGHRA and CDR2 is YSYEKL. Trimming stripped 0 bases from V and 2 bases from J, with 11 bases between. The CDR3 DNA reads TGCGCCAGCAGCCAAGAGGCGACTGGAGCCTACGAGCAGTACTTC. Protein sequence: CASSQEATGAYEQYF.

The table lists this clonotype with a few counts. The CDR3, as DNA: TGTGCCAGCAGTCCCCGGGTTCTAGGTAGCGGGGCTGCCTACGAGCAGTACTTC. This codes for CASSPRVLGSGAAYEQYF. The gene calls are TRBV28 and TRBJ2-7; 8 nucleotides line up with TRBD2. From germline, CDR1 is MDHEN and CDR2 SYDVKM. The CDR3 extends over 18 amino acids. Unmatched junction bases numbered 17, after V lost 5 bases and J lost 2 bases.

This clonotype has only one observation. J is TRBJ1-2 and V is TRBV28, with D hard to call. Trimming took 5 bases from V and 4 from J, leaving 8 bases between them. This CDR3 is built from 12 residues. Germline-derived CDR1 and CDR2 are MDHEN and SYDVKM. The CDR3 reads CASSARIYGYTF. The CDR3 bases are TGTGCCAGCAGTGCCCGAATCTATGGCTACACCTTC.

The V gene is TRBV28, the J gene TRBJ1-2, with 9 bases that match TRBD1. This CDR3 region has 16 residues. V lost 4 bases to trimming and J lost 8 bases; unmatched junction nucleotides: 14. Germline V lookup: CDR1 MDHEN, CDR2 SYDVKM. The CDR3 is CASSSGQGIGKGGYTF. DNA for the CDR3: TGTGCCAGCAGTTCCGGACAGGGGATAGGGAAGGGCGGCTACACCTTC.

The chain links TRBV5-1 to TRBJ1-1; TRBD1 is a possible D gene (6 bases). The CDR3 runs to 14 residues. Trimming stripped 5 bases from V and 10 bases from J, with 21 bases between. CDR1 is SGHRS and CDR2 is YFSETQ in the germline V gene. CDR3 sequence: CASRLTGGPNVAFF. As DNA, the CDR3 is TGCGCCAGCAGACTGACAGGTGGACCAAACGTAGCTTTCTTT.

The chain recombines TRBV9 with TRBJ2-5; D is unresolved. The germline V gene has CDR1 SGDLS and CDR2 YYNGEE. Trimming stripped 0 bases from V and 2 bases from J, with 11 bases between. The CDR3 has 15 amino acids. The CDR3 sequence: CASSVGWAVQETQYF. For the CDR3, the DNA is TGTGCCAGCAGCGTAGGGTGGGCAGTACAAGAGACCCAGTACTTC.

Notes on this clonotype: The germline gene is not matched at one end of the junction; a read error may be the cause. V gene TRBV18 combines with J gene TRBJ2-3; 8 nucleotides agree with TRBD2. Looked up from germline, CDR1 is KGHSH and CDR2 is LQKENI. CDR3 length: 17 amino acids. CDR3 protein: CASSPPRGSGGADTQYF. In DNA, the CDR3 is TGTGCCAGCTCCCCACCCCGTGGGAGCGGGGGCGCAGATACGCAGTATTTT.

The sample holds a few counts of this clonotype. The chain joins TRBV11-2 to TRBJ2-3; D gene ambiguous. The V end was cut by 3 bases, the J end by 6 bases, with 16 bases between. This CDR3 contains 15 residues. Germline V CDR1 and CDR2: SGHAT, FQNNGV. The chain's CDR3 is CASSFIPPEADTQYF. The CDR3 DNA sequence: TGTGCCAGCAGCTTCATCCCCCCCGAGGCGGATACGCAGTATTTT.

This clonotype was counted between two and nine times. This chain links TRBV6-5 with TRBJ1-5; a weak D match, TRBD1 (5 bases). The CDR3 loop spans 14 amino acids. Germline V CDR1 and CDR2: MNHEY, SVGAGI. Trimming removed 5 bases at V and 6 bases at J, with 14 bases between. This CDR3 is CASSLRGIGQPQHF. The CDR3 bases are TGTGCCAGCAGTCTACGGGGCATCGGTCAGCCCCAGCATTTT.

Note on this clonotype: The junction shows a germline mismatch at one end, possibly a read error. V is TRBV7-8 and J is TRBJ1-6, with 8 bases that match TRBD1. The CDR3 has 20 amino acids. Per the germline V gene, CDR1 is SGHVS and CDR2 is FQNEAQ. In nucleotides, the CDR3 is TGTGCCGGCAGCGTTCGGCCGGGACAGGATATTCCGCCTGCTAATTCACCCCTCCACTTT. It encodes CAGSVRPGQDIPPANSPLHF. The entire variable domain, with the rest obtained from reference TRBV7-8 and TRBJ1-6, is as follows: GAGVSQSPRYKVAKRGQDVALRCDPISGHVSLFWYQQALGQGPEFLTYFQNEAQLDKSGLPSDRFFAERPEGSVSTLKIQRTQQEDSAVYLCAGSVRPGQDIPPANSPLHFGNGTRLTVT.

The chain is built from TRBV4-3 and TRBJ2-5, with TRBD2 matching over 9 bases. J lost 3 bases, V lost 1 base, and 6 bases had no gene match. The CDR3 extends over 16 amino acids. Germline CDR1 LGHNA, CDR2 YSLEER. In DNA, the CDR3 is TGCGCCAGCAGCCAAGGGATCCAGCGGGGGGAAGAGACCCAGTACTTC. Translated: CASSQGIQRGEETQYF.

This clonotype was seen a handful of times. This chain links TRBV3-1 with TRBJ2-3; 9 bases are shared with TRBD2. The V gene's germline CDR1 is LGHDT and CDR2 YNNKEL (reference sequence). With V trimmed by 2 bases and J by 1 base, 19 bases remained unmatched. The CDR3 totals 21 residues. The DNA of the CDR3 is TGTGCCAGCAGCCAACAAGCGGGGGGCCATATTCTCTGGGACCGCACAGATACGCAGTATTTT. The encoded protein is CASSQQAGGHILWDRTDTQYF.

V gene TRBV18 combines with J gene TRBJ2-5, with D possibly called TRBD1 or TRBD2 (5 bases each). V was trimmed by 5 bases and J by 2 bases, leaving 18 bases between them. The CDR3 is 16 amino acids. In germline, CDR1 is KGHSH, CDR2 LQKENI. CDR3 region: CASSSTGGSWQETQYF. The CDR3 DNA reads TGTGCCAGCTCATCAACAGGAGGAAGTTGGCAAGAGACCCAGTACTTC.

This clonotype has more than one count but fewer than ten. The V gene is TRBV6-5, the J gene TRBJ2-1; D assignment may be TRBD1 or TRBD2 (5 bases each). The CDR3 is 14 amino acids. V was pared by 0 bases and J by 11 bases, with 14 bases between. CDR1 and CDR2 from the germline V gene are MNHEY and SVGAGI. The CDR3 region has the DNA TGTGCCAGCAGTTACTCGAAGAGGGGCGGACAGCAGTTCTTC. Encoded protein: CASSYSKRGGQQFF.

The V gene is TRBV29-1, the J gene TRBJ1-1; 9 bases are shared with TRBD1. CDR1 is SQVTM, CDR2 ANQGSEA, per germline. V lost 6 bases, J lost 4 bases, and 3 bases stayed unmatched. This CDR3 contains 12 residues. The CDR3 DNA sequence: TGCAGCGTCGGACAGGGGACCACTGAAGCTTTCTTT. It specifies CSVGQGTTEAFF.